The 5 T cell receptor beta chains given below trace back to one sample, sequenced in a study of shared clonotypes between healthy human individuals. The protocol was immunoSEQ multiplex PCR, while the TCRdb copy is restricted to in-frame clones and leaves out a portion. The data show around 1.1 million clones, around 78% seen once. Sequenced input: memory CD4+ T cells from PBMCs. Subset here: CD45RA-negative fraction. These receptors were obtained from a man between 18 and 35 years old in good health. Some clones in this sample may be carry-over from other donors' samples.

This chain uses TRBV6-5 with TRBJ1-2; D is perhaps TRBD1 (5 bases). CDR3 length: 14 amino acids. From germline, CDR1 is MNHEY and CDR2 SVGAGI. Trimming left V 2 bases short and J 8 bases short, with 15 bases between. CDR3 nucleotides: TGTGCCAGCAGTTACGCTTTCGGGGCTGGCGGCTACACCTTC. Amino acid sequence: CASSYAFGAGGYTF.

The CDR3 DNA is TGCAGCGTTCCAACCGACGGAAAAACGAACACCGGGGAGCTGTTTTTT. Protein sequence: CSVPTDGKTNTGELFF. The chain couples TRBV29-1 to TRBJ2-2, with D uncertain. The ends were cut back, 5 bases at V and 0 bases at J, with 16 bases in the middle. The germline V gene encodes CDR1 SQVTM and CDR2 ANQGSEA. There are 16 residues in the CDR3.

The rearrangement joins TRBV21-1 to TRBJ2-1; the table gives TRBD1 as D, unverified against the DNA. TRBV21-1 is an annotated pseudogene. CDR3 length equals 16 residues. The CDR3 DNA sequence: TGTGCCAGCAGCAAAGGGACAACCGGCCCCTACAATGAGCAGTTCTTC. This gives the protein CASSKGTTGPYNEQFF.

The chain couples TRBV19 to TRBJ1-5; TRBD1 aligns across 12 bases. CDR3 length equals 15 residues. J lost 7 bases, V lost 3 bases, and 4 bases had no gene match. CDR1 LNHDA and CDR2 SQIVND come from the germline V gene (reference sequence). The CDR3 reads CASSIGTGGGQPQHF. The CDR3 DNA reads TGTGCCAGTAGTATTGGGACAGGGGGCGGACAGCCCCAGCATTTT.

This clone is a singleton in its sample. The chain couples TRBV6-1 to TRBJ2-7, with 8 bases identical to TRBD1. This CDR3 spans 15 amino acids. Germline V CDR1 and CDR2: MNHNS, SASEGT. The trim removed 1 base at V and 7 bases at J, leaving 9 bases unmatched. The CDR3 sequence is CASSEGRTGTREQYF. The DNA of the CDR3 is TGTGCCAGCAGTGAAGGAAGGACAGGGACGCGGGAGCAGTACTTC.